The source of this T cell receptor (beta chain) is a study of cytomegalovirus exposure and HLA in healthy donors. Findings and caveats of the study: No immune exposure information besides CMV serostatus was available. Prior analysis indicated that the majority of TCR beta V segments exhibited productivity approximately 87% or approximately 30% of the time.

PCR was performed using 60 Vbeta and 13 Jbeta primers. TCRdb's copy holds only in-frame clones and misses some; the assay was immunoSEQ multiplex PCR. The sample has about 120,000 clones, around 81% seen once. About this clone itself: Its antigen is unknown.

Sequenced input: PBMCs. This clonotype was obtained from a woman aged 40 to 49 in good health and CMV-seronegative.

The CDR3 protein is CASSSTGDLAKNIQYF. DNA for the CDR3: TGTGCCAGCAGCTCGACAGGAGACCTAGCCAAAAACATTCAGTACTTC. The genes are TRBV7-3 and TRBJ2-4, with a tentative D call TRBD1 (6 bases). Germline CDR1 and CDR2: SGHTA and FQGTGA. This CDR3 is built from 16 residues. Trimming took off 4 bases at V and 0 bases at J, with 13 bases between the two ends.